Each of the 9 T cell receptor beta chains below was sequenced from the same sample in a study of T-cell reconstitution after alpha-beta-depleted transplantation in children. The TCRbeta library incorporated unique molecular identifiers. One entry per CDR3 protein, called by TCRdb with MiXCR from the PCR reads. The repertoire consists of about 610,000 distinct CDR3 sequences, with 10% occurring once and the leading ten covering 4% to 5%. The sequences come from PBMCs from the stem cell graft donor, collected from the stem cell graft. The source of these receptors is a human donor who donated a stem cell graft to a child with acute myeloid leukemia.

This clonotype was counted only a few times. The V call is TRBV12-3 or TRBV12-4, the J call TRBJ2-5; no definite D call. V was clipped by 3 bases and J by 2 bases, with 7 bases between them. The CDR3 length is 13 residues. The CDR3 reads CASSFEEQETQYF. The CDR3 DNA reads TGTGCCAGCAGTTTTGAGGAACAAGAGACCCAGTACTTC.

The rearrangement uses TRBV28 and TRBJ2-2; TRBD2 aligns across 9 bases. The V and J ends lost 10 bases and 3 bases, in that order; junction bases with no gene match: 15. The CDR3 sequence is 17 residues long. CDR1 MDHEN and CDR2 SYDVKM come from the germline V gene. The CDR3 region is CATRDRTGLAHTGELFF. In DNA form, the CDR3 reads TGTGCCACCCGTGATCGAACAGGACTAGCGCACACCGGGGAGCTGTTTTTT.

This clonotype was picked up a small number of times. The rearrangement links TRBV6-1 to TRBJ2-1; 8 positions match TRBD2. Germline trimming cut 6 bases from V and 14 bases from J; bases unmatched to any gene: 6. Germline loops: CDR1 MNHNS, CDR2 SASEGT. The CDR3 has 11 residues. CDR3 DNA: TGTGCCAGCAGCCGCGACGGGGGGGAGTTCTTC. Encoded protein: CASSRDGGEFF.

This chain joins TRBV29-1 and TRBJ2-5, with 8 bases matching TRBD1. J lost 5 bases, V lost 7 bases, and 6 bases had no gene match. CDR1 SQVTM and CDR2 ANQGSEA come from the germline V gene. The CDR3 runs 12 residues. The CDR3, as DNA: TGCAGCGGTGGACAGGGAACGGAGACCCAGTACTTC. This codes for CSGGQGTETQYF.

The V gene is TRBV4-3, the J gene TRBJ1-1; D is uncertain. V shed 1 base and J shed 0 bases, with 15 bases lying between them. The CDR3 consists of 17 residues. Germline CDR1 and CDR2: LGHNA and YSLEER. The CDR3 loop reads CASSQGSAAWVNTEAFF. CDR3 DNA: TGCGCCAGCAGCCAAGGGTCTGCGGCTTGGGTGAACACTGAAGCTTTCTTT.

The V gene is TRBV30, the J gene TRBJ1-6; the D gene is possibly TRBD1 (6 bases). This CDR3 has 12 residues. Germline values: CDR1 GTSNPN, CDR2 SVGIG (reference sequence). V was cut by 8 bases and J by 8 bases, with 13 bases left in between. CDR3 DNA sequence: TGTGCCGGGGGCCGAAGGGATTCACCCCTCCACTTT. This encodes CAGGRRDSPLHF.

This clonotype was counted ten times or more. The chain combines TRBV27 with TRBJ1-2, with D perhaps matching TRBD1 (6 bases). This CDR3 is built from 12 residues. The V end lost 10 bases, the J end lost 6 bases, and 15 bases lay between the germline ends. CDR1 and CDR2 from the germline V gene are MNHEY and SMNVEV (reference sequence). For the CDR3, the DNA is TGTGCCACCAAACAGGGAATTAATGGCTACACCTTC. Translation gives CATKQGINGYTF.

This clonotype was counted at least ten times. The chain links TRBV21-1 to TRBJ2-5; the table's D call TRBD1 went unverified against the DNA. TRBV21-1 is given as a pseudogene. The CDR3 contains 14 residues. CDR3 loop: CASTQRGGKETQYF. CDR3 nucleotide sequence: TGTGCCAGCACTCAAAGGGGGGGAAAGGAGACCCAGTACTTC.

This clonotype was observed at least ten times. The chain carries TRBV4-3 and TRBJ2-1; D is possibly TRBD2 (5 bases). Trimming left V 0 bases short and J 2 bases short, with 8 bases between. Germline lookup yields CDR1 LGHNA and CDR2 YSLEER. This CDR3 contains 15 residues. The CDR3 DNA is TGCGCCAGCAGCCAAGACGCGGGCGCCTACAATGAGCAGTTCTTC. It specifies CASSQDAGAYNEQFF.